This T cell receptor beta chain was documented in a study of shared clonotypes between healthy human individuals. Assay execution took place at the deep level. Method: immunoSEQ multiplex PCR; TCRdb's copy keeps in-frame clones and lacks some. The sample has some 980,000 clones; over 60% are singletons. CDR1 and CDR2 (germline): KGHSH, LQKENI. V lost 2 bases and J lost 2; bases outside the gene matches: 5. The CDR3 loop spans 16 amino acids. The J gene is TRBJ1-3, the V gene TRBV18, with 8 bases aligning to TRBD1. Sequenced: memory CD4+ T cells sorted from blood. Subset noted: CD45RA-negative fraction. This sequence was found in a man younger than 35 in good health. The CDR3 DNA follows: TGTGCCAGCTCACCATACCAGGGGGCGGCTGGAAACACCATATATTTT. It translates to CASSPYQGAAGNTIYF. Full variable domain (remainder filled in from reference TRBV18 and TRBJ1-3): NAGVMQNPRHLVRRRGQEARLRCSPMKGHSHVYWYRQLPEEGLKFMVYLQKENIIDESGMPKERFSAEFPKEGPSILRIQQVVRGDSAAYFCASSPYQGAAGNTIYFGEGSWLTVV.